This is a list of T cell receptor beta chains from one sample in a study of blood T cell repertoires in COVID-19. The data were produced by immunoSEQ multiplex PCR, yet TCRdb's version contains in-frame clones alone and is incomplete. The table lists under 200,000 clones, 88% of them singletons. The sample taken for sequencing was peripheral blood. The receptors were sampled from a man in his sixties with acute or convalescent COVID-19. Each CDR3 is given with its conserved first and last residue. The order of the fields is CDR3 DNA, CDR3 protein, V gene, clone size, J gene, D gene. The D gene is left open where the match is weak. Only part of the rows carry a size: once, few, many, or a class if the clone is expanded.

CDR3nt: TGCGCCAGCAGCTACGGGGCAGGAGGGGTCTACAATGAGCAGTTCTTC
CDR3aa: CASSYGAGGVYNEQFF
v_gene: TRBV5-1
abundance: -
j_gene: TRBJ2-1
d_gene: -

CDR3nt: TGTGCCAGTAGTAGAGCGGAACGAAATAATGAGCAGTTCTTC
CDR3aa: CASSRAERNNEQFF
v_gene: TRBV19
abundance: -
j_gene: TRBJ2-1
d_gene: -

CDR3nt: TGCGCCAGCAGCCAAGACAGGGTGAACACTGAAGCTTTCTTT
CDR3aa: CASSQDRVNTEAFF
v_gene: TRBV4-1
abundance: -
j_gene: TRBJ1-1
d_gene: -

CDR3nt: TGTGCCAGCTCACAGACAACGACAGGGGCTGGCTACACCTTC
CDR3aa: CASSQTTTGAGYTF
v_gene: TRBV18
abundance: -
j_gene: TRBJ1-2
d_gene: TRBD1

CDR3nt: TGTGCCAGCAGCTTACAGGGCGTCCGATATGGCTACACCTTC
CDR3aa: CASSLQGVRYGYTF
v_gene: TRBV11-3
abundance: -
j_gene: TRBJ1-2
d_gene: -

CDR3nt: TGCAGCGTTTATGACTATACTAACTATGGCTACACCTTC
CDR3aa: CSVYDYTNYGYTF
v_gene: TRBV29-1
abundance: -
j_gene: TRBJ1-2
d_gene: -

CDR3nt: TGTGCCAGCAGCCCCCGTTTGGAGACCCAGTACTTC
CDR3aa: CASSPRLETQYF
v_gene: TRBV5-8
abundance: -
j_gene: TRBJ2-5
d_gene: -

CDR3nt: TGTGCCAGCAGTGACCGGGAGGGGCAGTCACCCCTCCACTTT
CDR3aa: CASSDREGQSPLHF
v_gene: TRBV6-1
abundance: -
j_gene: TRBJ1-6
d_gene: -

CDR3nt: TGTGCCAGCAGCCCCCGGCAGGGCGACACCGGGGAGCTGTTTTTT
CDR3aa: CASSPRQGDTGELFF
v_gene: TRBV11-3
abundance: -
j_gene: TRBJ2-2
d_gene: -

CDR3nt: TGCGCCAGCAGTTTAGGACAGACCGCTGGAAACACCATATATTTT
CDR3aa: CASSLGQTAGNTIYF
v_gene: TRBV5-1
abundance: -
j_gene: TRBJ1-3
d_gene: -

CDR3nt: TGTGCCAGCAGATTAGCGGGAGGGGAGACCCAGTACTTC
CDR3aa: CASRLAGGETQYF
v_gene: TRBV5-5
abundance: -
j_gene: TRBJ2-5
d_gene: TRBD2

CDR3nt: TGTGCCAGCAGTCTGCTAGCGGGGGGTACCAATGAGCAGTTCTTC
CDR3aa: CASSLLAGGTNEQFF
v_gene: TRBV2
abundance: -
j_gene: TRBJ2-1
d_gene: TRBD2

CDR3nt: TGTGCCAGCAGCCCCGGGACAGGGTTTACCTACGAGCAGTACTTC
CDR3aa: CASSPGTGFTYEQYF
v_gene: TRBV9
abundance: once
j_gene: TRBJ2-7
d_gene: TRBD1

CDR3nt: TGTGCCAGCAGGGGATCGACAGGGTGGGGAACAGGTGAAGCTTTCTTT
CDR3aa: CASRGSTGWGTGEAFF
v_gene: TRBV28
abundance: -
j_gene: TRBJ1-1
d_gene: TRBD1

CDR3nt: TGTGCCAGCAGCCAGGGACAGGGGTACGGTCAGCCCCAGCATTTT
CDR3aa: CASSQGQGYGQPQHF
v_gene: TRBV3-1/TRBV3-2
abundance: -
j_gene: TRBJ1-5
d_gene: TRBD1

CDR3nt: TGCGCCAGCAGCACAGGACAGGCGGACAATGAAAAACTGTTTTTT
CDR3aa: CASSTGQADNEKLFF
v_gene: TRBV5-1
abundance: -
j_gene: TRBJ1-4
d_gene: TRBD1

CDR3nt: TGTGCCAGCAGCGAGACCTCCGGGACAGGGGGAGGAAACACCATATATTTT
CDR3aa: CASSETSGTGGGNTIYF
v_gene: TRBV9
abundance: -
j_gene: TRBJ1-3
d_gene: TRBD1

CDR3nt: TGTGCCAGCAGTGGTCAGCAAGAGACCCAGTACTTC
CDR3aa: CASSGQQETQYF
v_gene: TRBV11-3
abundance: -
j_gene: TRBJ2-5
d_gene: -

CDR3nt: TGCAGCGTGGACACAGGGGGCACTGAAGCTTTCTTT
CDR3aa: CSVDTGGTEAFF
v_gene: TRBV29-1
abundance: -
j_gene: TRBJ1-1
d_gene: TRBD1

CDR3nt: TGTGCCAGCAGTTACAGGAGCGGGAGGGCCCCCCTCGAGCAGTACTTC
CDR3aa: CASSYRSGRAPLEQYF
v_gene: TRBV6-2/TRBV6-3
abundance: once
j_gene: TRBJ2-7
d_gene: TRBD2

CDR3nt: TGTGCCACCAGTGATTCCCGAGGACAGGCTTCCTACGAGCAGTACTTC
CDR3aa: CATSDSRGQASYEQYF
v_gene: TRBV24-1
abundance: -
j_gene: TRBJ2-7
d_gene: TRBD1

CDR3nt: TGTGCCAGCAGCTTGGGGGGCCCGAGCAGGGCTCGAAACACCATATATTTT
CDR3aa: CASSLGGPSRARNTIYF
v_gene: TRBV5-4
abundance: -
j_gene: TRBJ1-3
d_gene: -

CDR3nt: TGCGCCAGCAGCTTGTGGGGCCAGGGTGGCGAGCAGTACTTC
CDR3aa: CASSLWGQGGEQYF
v_gene: TRBV5-1
abundance: -
j_gene: TRBJ2-7
d_gene: -

CDR3nt: TGTGCCAGCATTTTCGGTAACACCGGGGAGCTGTTTTTT
CDR3aa: CASIFGNTGELFF
v_gene: TRBV6-5
abundance: once
j_gene: TRBJ2-2
d_gene: -

CDR3nt: TGTGCCAGCAGCTTGAGGTCGGGGGCTGAAGCTTTCTTT
CDR3aa: CASSLRSGAEAFF
v_gene: TRBV7-3
abundance: once
j_gene: TRBJ1-1
d_gene: -

CDR3nt: TGTGCCAGCAGAAAGACCTCGACAGTCACTGGAAACACCATATATTTT
CDR3aa: CASRKTSTVTGNTIYF
v_gene: TRBV7-9
abundance: -
j_gene: TRBJ1-3
d_gene: -

CDR3nt: TGTGCCAGCCAGGACAGGGGGCAATACGAGCAGTACTTC
CDR3aa: CASQDRGQYEQYF
v_gene: TRBV27
abundance: -
j_gene: TRBJ2-7
d_gene: TRBD1

CDR3nt: TGTGCCAGCAGTTTTCTCCCCGGGGAGCTGTTTTTT
CDR3aa: CASSFLPGELFF
v_gene: TRBV12-3/TRBV12-4
abundance: few
j_gene: TRBJ2-2
d_gene: -

CDR3nt: TGTGCCAGTAGTTCGGGCGGGGGCTTTCATGAGCAGTTCTTC
CDR3aa: CASSSGGGFHEQFF
v_gene: TRBV19
abundance: -
j_gene: TRBJ2-1
d_gene: -

CDR3nt: TGCGCCAGCAGCCGATTGGGGGGAGTGGGGTCCGGGGAGCTGTTTTTT
CDR3aa: CASSRLGGVGSGELFF
v_gene: TRBV4-1
abundance: -
j_gene: TRBJ2-2
d_gene: -

CDR3nt: TGCGCCAGCAGCTTGCAAGGGGACTACAATGAGCAGTTCTTC
CDR3aa: CASSLQGDYNEQFF
v_gene: TRBV5-1
abundance: once
j_gene: TRBJ2-1
d_gene: -

CDR3nt: TGTGCTAGTGGTTCAGTAACGATGAACACTGAAGCTTTCTTT
CDR3aa: CASGSVTMNTEAFF
v_gene: TRBV12-5
abundance: -
j_gene: TRBJ1-1
d_gene: -

CDR3nt: TGTGCCAGCAGTCCCCGGGGGGCTGGCACTGAAGCTTTCTTT
CDR3aa: CASSPRGAGTEAFF
v_gene: TRBV6-6
abundance: -
j_gene: TRBJ1-1
d_gene: -

CDR3nt: TGTGCCACCTCAGACAGGGCTGGGGCCAACGTCCTGACTTTC
CDR3aa: CATSDRAGANVLTF
v_gene: TRBV24-1
abundance: few
j_gene: TRBJ2-6
d_gene: TRBD1

CDR3nt: TGTGCCAGCAGCCGGAGCGGGAGTGCTAACAATGAGCAGTTCTTC
CDR3aa: CASSRSGSANNEQFF
v_gene: TRBV7-9
abundance: -
j_gene: TRBJ2-1
d_gene: TRBD2

CDR3nt: TGTATCCGACGGGGACAGGGCGCTGAAGCTTTCTTT
CDR3aa: CIRRGQGAEAFF
v_gene: TRBV21-1
abundance: -
j_gene: TRBJ1-1
d_gene: -

CDR3nt: TGTGCCAGTAGTAATTATCCGACAGCCGGCACAGATACGCAGTATTTT
CDR3aa: CASSNYPTAGTDTQYF
v_gene: TRBV19
abundance: once
j_gene: TRBJ2-3
d_gene: -

CDR3nt: TGTGCCAGCAGCCGACAGCAAGGCTATGGCTACACCTTC
CDR3aa: CASSRQQGYGYTF
v_gene: TRBV6-2/TRBV6-3
abundance: -
j_gene: TRBJ1-2
d_gene: -

CDR3nt: TGTGCCAGCAGCCCTTCGGACAGGCTGAAAGCTTTCTTT
CDR3aa: CASSPSDRLKAFF
v_gene: TRBV5-5
abundance: -
j_gene: TRBJ1-1
d_gene: TRBD1

CDR3nt: TGCGCCAGCAGCCCCGGACAGACATGGGGCACTGAAGCTTTCTTT
CDR3aa: CASSPGQTWGTEAFF
v_gene: TRBV5-1
abundance: -
j_gene: TRBJ1-1
d_gene: -

CDR3nt: TGTGCCACCAGTGATAGACAGACCTACAATGAGCAGTTCTTC
CDR3aa: CATSDRQTYNEQFF
v_gene: TRBV24-1
abundance: -
j_gene: TRBJ2-1
d_gene: -